A single sample is the source of the 7 T cell receptor beta chains below, sequenced in a study of T cell repertoires in cytomegalovirus infection. Each CDR3 protein gets one entry after TCRdb re-called the reads with MiXCR. Found here are some 800,000 distinct CDR3 sequences, under 35% of them singletons; the top ten hold about an eighth. For these TCRs, the target antigens are not known. Sequenced here: cultured CD8+ T cells from PBMCs, sampled from culture after CMV antigen stimulation. The origin of the receptors is a human donor in good health (CMV status not recorded). Some clones in this sample may be carry-over from other donors' samples.

J is TRBJ2-3 and V is TRBV7-8; TRBD2 matches 13 bases. CDR3 size: 18 residues. The junction had 14 bases not matched to a gene; V was cut back by 2 bases and J by 9 bases. The germline V gene has CDR1 SGHVS and CDR2 FQNEAQ. The CDR3 is CASSLPRAGTSGEVTQYF. The CDR3 region has the DNA TGTGCCAGCAGCTTACCCCGTGCCGGGACTAGCGGGGAAGTAACGCAGTATTTT.

This clonotype was seen more than once but under ten times. The chain couples TRBV7-2 to TRBJ1-1; weak D call: TRBD1 (5 bases). V lost 5 bases and J 4 bases, leaving 14 bases between the germline ends. This CDR3 has 14 residues. The germline gives CDR1 SGHTA, CDR2 FQGNSA. DNA for the CDR3: TGTGCCAGCAGCCCTACGGGGGGAACCACTGAAGCTTTCTTT. This gives the protein CASSPTGGTTEAFF.

This clonotype was seen at least ten times. The rearrangement uses TRBV7-8 and TRBJ2-7; TRBD2 agrees at 7 bases. The junction had 12 bases not matched to a gene; V was cut back by 2 bases and J by 11 bases. Germline V gene sequence: CDR1 SGHVS, CDR2 FQNEAQ. CDR3 length equals 14 residues. CDR3 loop: CASSLLDGRGLEYF. As DNA, the CDR3 is TGTGCCAGCAGCTTACTGGACGGGCGGGGGTTGGAGTACTTC.

This clonotype was counted between two and nine times. V gene TRBV12-3 or TRBV12-4 combines with J gene TRBJ1-5, with a possible D match to TRBD1 (5 bases). Trimming removed 1 base from V and 0 bases from J, with 22 bases in between. The CDR3 has 20 residues. The DNA for the CDR3 is TGTGCCAGCAGTTTAGAATGGGGGGAGGCTGGGCGGCATAGCAATCAGCCCCAGCATTTT. Encoded protein: CASSLEWGEAGRHSNQPQHF.

J is TRBJ2-1 and V is TRBV7-9; D gene unclear. The V gene's germline CDR1 is SEHNR and CDR2 FQNEAQ (reference sequence). CDR3 size: 13 residues. V shed 4 bases and J shed 5 bases, with 9 bases lying between them. The chain's CDR3 is CASSSDLNNEQFF. CDR3 nucleotides: TGTGCCAGCAGCTCGGACCTAAACAATGAGCAGTTCTTC.

The rearrangement joins TRBV2 to TRBJ2-5; D is unclear. Germline V gene data show CDR1 as SNHLY and CDR2 as FYNNEI. The V end was cut by 7 bases, the J end by 2 bases, with 14 bases between. This CDR3 has 14 residues. CDR3 in amino acids: CASTYKLHQETQYF. In DNA, the CDR3 is TGTGCCAGCACCTATAAGCTGCATCAAGAGACCCAGTACTTC.

This chain uses TRBV10-3 with TRBJ1-2; maybe TRBD1 (5 bases). This CDR3 has 16 residues. Germline CDR1 is ENHRY and CDR2 is SYGVKD. Trimming took off 10 bases at V and 5 bases at J, with 26 bases between the two ends. The CDR3 protein is CATIKGSTRGAYGYTF. The CDR3 DNA reads TGTGCCACCATAAAAGGGAGTACAAGGGGAGCTTATGGCTACACCTTC.